This T cell receptor beta chain came from a study of shared clonotypes between healthy human individuals. General observations from the study: Only a few donors were included, so the genetic and exposure-history diversity represented was limited.

The data were produced by immunoSEQ multiplex PCR, yet TCRdb's version contains in-frame clones alone and is incomplete. The repertoire has under 600,000 clones, around 80% of them found once; the top ten carry more than 10%. A remark on this clone: Its matching antigen is unknown.

The sequence derives from a woman aged 40 to 50 in good health. Some clones in this sample may be carry-over from other donors' samples. The sample was PBMCs.

The CDR3 coding sequence is TGTGCCAGCAGCTCACCAGAGCGGAACACAGATACGCAGTATTTT. This codes for CASSSPERNTDTQYF. The J gene is TRBJ2-3, the V gene TRBV5-5, with TRBD2 as a possible D gene (5 bases). The V end lost 3 bases, the J end lost 2 bases, and 13 bases lay between the germline ends. Germline values: CDR1 SGHKS, CDR2 YYEKEE (reference sequence). The CDR3 extends over 15 amino acids.